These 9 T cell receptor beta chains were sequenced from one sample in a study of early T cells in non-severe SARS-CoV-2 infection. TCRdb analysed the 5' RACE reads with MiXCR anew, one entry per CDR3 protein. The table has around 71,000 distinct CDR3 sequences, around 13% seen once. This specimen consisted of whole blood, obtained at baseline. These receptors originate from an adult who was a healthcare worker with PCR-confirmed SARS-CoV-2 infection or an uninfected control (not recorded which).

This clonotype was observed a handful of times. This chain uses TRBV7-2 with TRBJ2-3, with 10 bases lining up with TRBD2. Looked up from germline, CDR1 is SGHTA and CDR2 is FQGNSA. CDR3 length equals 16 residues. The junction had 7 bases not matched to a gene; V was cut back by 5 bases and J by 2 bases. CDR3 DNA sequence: TGTGCCAGCAGCACAGAGGGACTAGCGATCACAGATACGCAGTATTTT. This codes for CASSTEGLAITDTQYF.

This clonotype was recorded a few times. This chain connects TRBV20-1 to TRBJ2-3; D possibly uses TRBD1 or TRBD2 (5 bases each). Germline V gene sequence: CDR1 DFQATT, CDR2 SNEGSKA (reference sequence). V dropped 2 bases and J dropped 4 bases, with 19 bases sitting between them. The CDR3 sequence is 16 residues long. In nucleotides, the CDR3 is TGCAGTGCTAGACCTTCCGGGACCCGAAACGCAGATACGCAGTATTTT. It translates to CSARPSGTRNADTQYF.

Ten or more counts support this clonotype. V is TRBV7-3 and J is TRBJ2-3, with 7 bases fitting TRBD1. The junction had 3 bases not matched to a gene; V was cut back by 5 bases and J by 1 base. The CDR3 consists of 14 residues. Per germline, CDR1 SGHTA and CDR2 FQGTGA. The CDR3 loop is CASSLGTGTDTQYF. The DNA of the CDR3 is TGTGCCAGCAGCCTAGGGACAGGCACAGATACGCAGTATTTT.

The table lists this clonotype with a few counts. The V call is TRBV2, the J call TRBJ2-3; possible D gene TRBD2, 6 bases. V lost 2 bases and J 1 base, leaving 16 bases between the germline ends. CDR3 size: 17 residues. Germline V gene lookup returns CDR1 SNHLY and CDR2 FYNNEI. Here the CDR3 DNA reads TGTGCCAGCAGTGAATTTAGAAGCGGGTACGGCACAGATACGCAGTATTTT. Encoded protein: CASSEFRSGYGTDTQYF.

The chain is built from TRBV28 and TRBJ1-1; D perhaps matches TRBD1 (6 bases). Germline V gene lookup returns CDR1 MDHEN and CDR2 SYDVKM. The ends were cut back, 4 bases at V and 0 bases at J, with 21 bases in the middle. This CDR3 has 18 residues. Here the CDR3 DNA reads TGTGCCAGCAGTTCCCCCGGGACAACAAAGGGGATGAACACTGAAGCTTTCTTT. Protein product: CASSSPGTTKGMNTEAFF.

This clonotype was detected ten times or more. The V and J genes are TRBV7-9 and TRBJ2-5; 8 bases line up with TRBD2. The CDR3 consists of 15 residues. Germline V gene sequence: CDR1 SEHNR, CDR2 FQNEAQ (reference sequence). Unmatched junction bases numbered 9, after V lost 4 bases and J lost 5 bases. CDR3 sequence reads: CASSSGTSSGETQYF. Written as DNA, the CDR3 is TGTGCCAGCAGCTCCGGGACTAGTTCGGGGGAGACCCAGTACTTC.

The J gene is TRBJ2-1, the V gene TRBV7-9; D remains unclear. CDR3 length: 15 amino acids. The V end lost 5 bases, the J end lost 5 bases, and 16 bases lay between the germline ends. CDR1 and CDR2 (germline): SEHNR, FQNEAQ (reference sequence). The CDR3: CASSLGPRLNNEQFF. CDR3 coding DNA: TGTGCCAGCAGCCTAGGTCCGAGACTCAACAATGAGCAGTTCTTC. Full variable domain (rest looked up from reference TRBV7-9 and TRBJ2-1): DTGVSQNPRHKITKRGQNVTFRCDPISEHNRLYWYRQTLGQGPEFLTYFQNEAQLEKSRLLSDRFSAERPKGSFSTLEIQRTEQGDSAMYLCASSLGPRLNNEQFFGPGTRLTVL.

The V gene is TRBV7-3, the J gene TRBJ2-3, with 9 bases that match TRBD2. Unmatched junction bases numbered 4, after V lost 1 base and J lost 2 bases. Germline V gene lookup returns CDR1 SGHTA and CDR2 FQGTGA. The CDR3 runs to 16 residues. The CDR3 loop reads CASSLRASGTTDTQYF. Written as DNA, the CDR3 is TGTGCCAGCAGCTTAAGGGCTAGCGGGACCACAGATACGCAGTATTTT.

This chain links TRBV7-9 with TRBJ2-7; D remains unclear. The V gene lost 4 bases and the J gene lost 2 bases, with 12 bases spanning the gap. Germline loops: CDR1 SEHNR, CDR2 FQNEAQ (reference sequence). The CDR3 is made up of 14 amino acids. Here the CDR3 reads CASSSSVTPYEQYF. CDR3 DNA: TGTGCCAGCAGCTCATCAGTCACTCCCTACGAGCAGTACTTC.